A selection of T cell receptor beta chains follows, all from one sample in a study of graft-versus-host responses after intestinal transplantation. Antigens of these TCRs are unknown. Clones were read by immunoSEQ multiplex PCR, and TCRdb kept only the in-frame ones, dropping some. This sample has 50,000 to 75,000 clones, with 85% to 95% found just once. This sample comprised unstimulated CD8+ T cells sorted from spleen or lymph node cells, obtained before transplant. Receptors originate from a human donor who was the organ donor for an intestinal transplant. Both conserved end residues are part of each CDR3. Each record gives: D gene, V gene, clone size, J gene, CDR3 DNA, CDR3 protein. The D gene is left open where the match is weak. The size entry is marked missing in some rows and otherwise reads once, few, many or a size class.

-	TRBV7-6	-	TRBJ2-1	TGTGCCAGCAGCTTAAGCCATCTGGCGGGACTCCCTGTTAGCTCCTACAATGAGCAGTTCTTC	CASSLSHLAGLPVSSYNEQFF
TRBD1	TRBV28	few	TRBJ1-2	TGTGCCAGCAGTTTTTTGGGACAGGGGTTCTACACCTTC	CASSFLGQGFYTF
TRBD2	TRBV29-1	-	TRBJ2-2	TGCAGCGTAGGACTAGCGGGGGGGAACACCGGGGAGCTGTTTTTT	CSVGLAGGNTGELFF
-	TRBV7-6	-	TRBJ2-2	TGTGCCAGCAGCTTAGGGATGGGGCAAGGCACCGGGGAGCTGTTTTTT	CASSLGMGQGTGELFF
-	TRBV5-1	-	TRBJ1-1	TGCGCCAGCAGCTTGGATTCCTCGGGCAGGGTGACTGAAGCTTTCTTT	CASSLDSSGRVTEAFF
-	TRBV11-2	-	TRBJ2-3	TGTGCCAGCGAACTCCGGGCGGGACTCGGCACAGATACGCAGTATTTT	CASELRAGLGTDTQYF
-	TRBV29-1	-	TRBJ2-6	TGCAGCGTTGCGGACAGCTCTGGGGCCAACGTCCTGACTTTC	CSVADSSGANVLTF
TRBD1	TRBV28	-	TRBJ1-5	TGTGCCAGCAGTTTAGCCGGAGTCGGGACAGGGTTCAATCAGCCCCAGCATTTT	CASSLAGVGTGFNQPQHF
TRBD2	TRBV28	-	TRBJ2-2	TGTGCCAGCAGCCTCGAACTGGGAGGGTCGGACACCGGGGAGCTGTTTTTT	CASSLELGGSDTGELFF
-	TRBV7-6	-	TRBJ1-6	TGTGCCAGCAGCTTAATTCCGGGGGGCGCCTATAATTCACCCCTCCACTTT	CASSLIPGGAYNSPLHF
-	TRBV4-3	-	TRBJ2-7	TGCGCCAGCAGCCAAGATCGGGACTCATCCTACGAGCAGTACTTC	CASSQDRDSSYEQYF
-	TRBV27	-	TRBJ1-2	TGTGCCAGCAGTTTATCAAGCGGGAATGGCTACACCTTC	CASSLSSGNGYTF
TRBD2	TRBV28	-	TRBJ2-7	TGTGCCAGCAGCCTCGGGACTAGCGGCTACGAGCAGTACTTC	CASSLGTSGYEQYF
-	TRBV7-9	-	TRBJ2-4	TGTGCCAGCAGCTTAGTAGCCGCCGGGGACATTCAGTACTTC	CASSLVAAGDIQYF
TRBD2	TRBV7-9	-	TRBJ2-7	TGTGCCAGCAGCCGTAACCCTAAGCGGGAGGGAGCCTGGCAGTACTTC	CASSRNPKREGAWQYF
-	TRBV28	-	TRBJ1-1	TGTGCCAGCACCCCCGGTGGGGCAACTGAAGCTTTCTTT	CASTPGGATEAFF
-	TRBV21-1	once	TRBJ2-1	TGTGCCAGCAGCAATTATCTAGCGGGGGTCATTAACAATGAGCAGTTCTTC	CASSNYLAGVINNEQFF
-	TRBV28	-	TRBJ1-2	TGTGCCAGCAGTTCGGGACAAAACTATGGCTACACCTTC	CASSSGQNYGYTF
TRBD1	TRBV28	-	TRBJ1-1	TGTGCCAGCAGTTTACAGGGGGCCACTGAAGCTTTCTTT	CASSLQGATEAFF
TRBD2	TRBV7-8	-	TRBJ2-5	TGTGCCAGCAGCTCCCGGTTGGGGAGCGGGAGGCAGACCCAGTACTTC	CASSSRLGSGRQTQYF
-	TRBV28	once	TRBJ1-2	TGTGCCAGCAGAACAGAAGTAAGAGAAATTAACTATGGCTACACCTTC	CASRTEVREINYGYTF
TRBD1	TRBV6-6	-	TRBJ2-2	TGTGCCAGCAGTCCCTTCAGGGGGACGAACACCGGGGAGCTGTTTTTT	CASSPFRGTNTGELFF
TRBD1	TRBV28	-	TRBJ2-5	TGTGCCAGCAGTCCACGTTGGGACAGGGAGGTGGAGACCCAGTACTTC	CASSPRWDREVETQYF
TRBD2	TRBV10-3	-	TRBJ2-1	TGTGCCATCACAGCGGGAGGGAGCAATGAGCAGTTCTTC	CAITAGGSNEQFF
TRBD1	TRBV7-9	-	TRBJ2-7	TGTGCCAGCAGCTATGCTACCTCGACAGGGTCCTACGAGCAGTACTTC	CASSYATSTGSYEQYF
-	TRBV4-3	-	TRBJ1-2	TGCGCCAGCAGCCAAGGCGGGGGGGTTGGCTATGGCTACACCTTC	CASSQGGGVGYGYTF
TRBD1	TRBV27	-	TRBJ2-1	TGTGCCAGCAGCCTACAGGGGAAATCCAATGAGCAGTTCTTC	CASSLQGKSNEQFF
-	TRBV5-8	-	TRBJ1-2	TGTGCCAGCAGCTTGGCCTTTGGAGGCTATGGCTACACCTTC	CASSLAFGGYGYTF
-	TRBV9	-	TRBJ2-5	TGTGCCAGCAGCGTGGGGCGCACCAACAAGCAAGAGACCCAGTACTTC	CASSVGRTNKQETQYF
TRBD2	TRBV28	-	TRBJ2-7	TGTGCCAGCAGTAGCCCCCCAACTAGCGGGGGATACGAGCAGTACTTC	CASSSPPTSGGYEQYF
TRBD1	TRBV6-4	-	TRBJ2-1	TGTGCCAGCAGTGGGACAGGGGAGAGCTCCTACAATGAGCAGTTCTTC	CASSGTGESSYNEQFF
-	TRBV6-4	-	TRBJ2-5	TGTGCCAGCAGTGAAGGGGCACAAGAGACCCAGTACTTC	CASSEGAQETQYF
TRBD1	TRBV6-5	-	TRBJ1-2	TGTGCCAGCAGGACAGGGGGATCAGCTAACTATGGCTACACCTTC	CASRTGGSANYGYTF
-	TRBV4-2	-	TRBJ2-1	TGTGCCAGCAGCCAAGATCTAGAAGTCAATGAGCAGTTCTTC	CASSQDLEVNEQFF
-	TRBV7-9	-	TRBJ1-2	TGTGCCAGCAGCTTATCGTCTGGAGATGGCTACACCTTC	CASSLSSGDGYTF
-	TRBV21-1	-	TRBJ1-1	TGTGCCAGCAGCAAAGGCCCGATTACAGGGAAGGAGATGAACACTGAAGCTTTCTTT	CASSKGPITGKEMNTEAFF
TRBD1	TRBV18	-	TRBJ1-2	TGTGCCAGCTCAGGACAGGAGTTCGACTATGGCTACACCTTC	CASSGQEFDYGYTF
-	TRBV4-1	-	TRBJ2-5	TGCGCCAGCAGCCAAGGACAGACGGGGGAGGCCCAGTACTTC	CASSQGQTGEAQYF
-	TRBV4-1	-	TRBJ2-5	TGCGCCAGCAGCCAAGTGGTAAACCGGCACAGGCGCGAGACCCAGTACTTC	CASSQVVNRHRRETQYF
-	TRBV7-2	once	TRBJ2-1	TGTGCCAGCAACGAAAGGATACCGGGACTGGCCTACAATGAGCAGTTCTTC	CASNERIPGLAYNEQFF
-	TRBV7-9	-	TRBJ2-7	TGTGCCAGCAGCCTCCTCTCGACGGGCTCCTACGAGCAGTACTTC	CASSLLSTGSYEQYF
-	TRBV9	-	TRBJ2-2	TGTGCCAGCAGCGTAGAGTCTCTCCGGGGCGGGGAGCTGTTTTTT	CASSVESLRGGELFF
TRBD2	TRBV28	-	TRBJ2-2	TGTGCCAGCAGTTCCGGGACTAGCGGGGTTAATGGGGAGCTGTTTTTT	CASSSGTSGVNGELFF
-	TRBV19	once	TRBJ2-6	TGTGCCAGTAGTTCCCGTTCGTCTGGGGCCAACGTCCTGACTTTC	CASSSRSSGANVLTF
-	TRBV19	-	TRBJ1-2	TGTGCCAGTAGTCCCCGGAGCGAGGGCTATGGCTACACCTTC	CASSPRSEGYGYTF
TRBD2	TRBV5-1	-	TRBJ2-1	TGCGCCAGCAGAACGGGACTAGCGGTGGGGAATGAGCAGTTCTTC	CASRTGLAVGNEQFF
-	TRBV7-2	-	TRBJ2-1	TGTGCCAGCAGCTTACCGGTAGAGAATGAGCAGTTCTTC	CASSLPVENEQFF
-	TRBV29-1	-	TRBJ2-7	TGCAGCGTTGGGGGGGCCCCGGGACTACGAGGCGAGCAGTACTTC	CSVGGAPGLRGEQYF